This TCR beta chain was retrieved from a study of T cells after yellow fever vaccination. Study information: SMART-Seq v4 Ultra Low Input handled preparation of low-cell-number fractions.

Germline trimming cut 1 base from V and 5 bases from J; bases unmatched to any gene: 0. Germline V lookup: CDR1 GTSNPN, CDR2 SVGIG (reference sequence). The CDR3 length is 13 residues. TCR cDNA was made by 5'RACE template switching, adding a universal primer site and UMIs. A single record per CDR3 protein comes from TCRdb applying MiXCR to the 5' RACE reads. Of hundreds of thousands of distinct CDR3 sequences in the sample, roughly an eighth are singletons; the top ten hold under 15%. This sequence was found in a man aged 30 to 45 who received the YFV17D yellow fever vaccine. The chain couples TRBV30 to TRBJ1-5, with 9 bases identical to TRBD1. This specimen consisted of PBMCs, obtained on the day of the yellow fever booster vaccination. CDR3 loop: CAWSGTGDQPQHF. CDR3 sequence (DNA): TGTGCCTGGAGTGGGACAGGGGATCAGCCCCAGCATTTT.